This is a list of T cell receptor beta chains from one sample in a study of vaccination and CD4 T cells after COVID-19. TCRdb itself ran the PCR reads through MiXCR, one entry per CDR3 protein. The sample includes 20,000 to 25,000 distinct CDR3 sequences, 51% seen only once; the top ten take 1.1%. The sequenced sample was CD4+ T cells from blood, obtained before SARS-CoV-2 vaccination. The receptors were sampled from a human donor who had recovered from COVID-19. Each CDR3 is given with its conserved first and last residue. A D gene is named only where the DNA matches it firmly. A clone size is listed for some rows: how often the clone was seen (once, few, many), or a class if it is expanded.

cdr3_nt: TGTGCCAGCAGCAAAGGGGCAGGGCTCGCAGATACGCAGTATTTT; cdr3_aa: CASSKGAGLADTQYF; j_call: TRBJ2-3; cdr3_length: 15; d_call: -; v_call: TRBV21-1; clone_size: -
cdr3_nt: TGTGCCAGTAGATTAGCGGGAGGCACAGATACGCAGTATTTT; cdr3_aa: CASRLAGGTDTQYF; j_call: TRBJ2-3; cdr3_length: 14; d_call: TRBD2; v_call: TRBV19; clone_size: few
cdr3_nt: TGTGCCAGCAGCTTCCAGGGTGGAGAGACCCAGTACTTC; cdr3_aa: CASSFQGGETQYF; j_call: TRBJ2-5; cdr3_length: 13; d_call: -; v_call: TRBV5-4; clone_size: -
cdr3_nt: TGTGCCAGTAGTCCGCGGACTAGCGGTTCCTACGAGCAGTACTTC; cdr3_aa: CASSPRTSGSYEQYF; j_call: TRBJ2-7; cdr3_length: 15; d_call: TRBD2; v_call: TRBV19; clone_size: -
cdr3_nt: TGTGCCAGCAGCTTAGACAGGTCCCGAGGGGAGACCCAGTACTTC; cdr3_aa: CASSLDRSRGETQYF; j_call: TRBJ2-5; cdr3_length: 15; d_call: -; v_call: TRBV5-4; clone_size: -
cdr3_nt: TGTGCCAGCAGTCGTAACTATGGCTACACCTTC; cdr3_aa: CASSRNYGYTF; j_call: TRBJ1-2; cdr3_length: 11; d_call: -; v_call: TRBV28; clone_size: -
cdr3_nt: TGTGCCAGCAGCTTTCCCCTAGGCACCGGGGAGCTGTTTTTT; cdr3_aa: CASSFPLGTGELFF; j_call: TRBJ2-2; cdr3_length: 14; d_call: -; v_call: TRBV11-1; clone_size: -
cdr3_nt: TGTGCCAGCAGCCCCGGGACAGGCAGTTCCTACGAGCAGTACTTC; cdr3_aa: CASSPGTGSSYEQYF; j_call: TRBJ2-7; cdr3_length: 15; d_call: TRBD1; v_call: TRBV6-2/TRBV6-3; clone_size: -
cdr3_nt: TGCAGTGCTCAACGGGAGGGGGACTACAATGAGCAGTTCTTC; cdr3_aa: CSAQREGDYNEQFF; j_call: TRBJ2-1; cdr3_length: 14; d_call: TRBD2; v_call: TRBV20-1; clone_size: -
cdr3_nt: TGCAGTGCGACCGGGACTCGTAACTACGAGCAGTACTTC; cdr3_aa: CSATGTRNYEQYF; j_call: TRBJ2-7; cdr3_length: 13; d_call: -; v_call: TRBV20-1; clone_size: few
cdr3_nt: TGTGCCAGCAGTTTGCGGACTAGTAGCAATGAGCAGTTCTTC; cdr3_aa: CASSLRTSSNEQFF; j_call: TRBJ2-1; cdr3_length: 14; d_call: TRBD2; v_call: TRBV12-3/TRBV12-4; clone_size: -
cdr3_nt: TGTGCCAGCAGCCAAGACCCCGGGACAGAACAGGAGCAGTACTTC; cdr3_aa: CASSQDPGTEQEQYF; j_call: TRBJ2-7; cdr3_length: 15; d_call: TRBD1; v_call: TRBV4-2; clone_size: -
cdr3_nt: TGCAGTGTCCCGACTAGCGGCAATCCCTCCAGGGAGCAGTTCTTC; cdr3_aa: CSVPTSGNPSREQFF; j_call: TRBJ2-1; cdr3_length: 15; d_call: TRBD2; v_call: TRBV20-1; clone_size: -
cdr3_nt: TGTGCCAGCGACTCCGGGACCCACACCGAGCAGTACTTC; cdr3_aa: CASDSGTHTEQYF; j_call: TRBJ2-7; cdr3_length: 13; d_call: -; v_call: TRBV19; clone_size: -
cdr3_nt: TGCAGTGCGTGGGACAGTGAGGGGGAAAAACTGTTTTTT; cdr3_aa: CSAWDSEGEKLFF; j_call: TRBJ1-4; cdr3_length: 13; d_call: TRBD1; v_call: TRBV20-1; clone_size: -
cdr3_nt: TGCAGTGCTCCGATCCCCGGGAACACTGAAGCTTTCTTT; cdr3_aa: CSAPIPGNTEAFF; j_call: TRBJ1-1; cdr3_length: 13; d_call: -; v_call: TRBV20-1; clone_size: few
cdr3_nt: TGTGCCAGCTCACCATATCTTGAGCGAAACTACGAGCAGTACTTC; cdr3_aa: CASSPYLERNYEQYF; j_call: TRBJ2-7; cdr3_length: 15; d_call: -; v_call: TRBV18; clone_size: once
cdr3_nt: TGTGCCAGCAGTTTATCGCCGGGGGGACATAGCTACGAGCAGTACTTC; cdr3_aa: CASSLSPGGHSYEQYF; j_call: TRBJ2-7; cdr3_length: 16; d_call: -; v_call: TRBV27; clone_size: -
cdr3_nt: TGTGCCAGCAGTCTACGGTTAAAGAGCTCCACTGAAGCTTTCTTT; cdr3_aa: CASSLRLKSSTEAFF; j_call: TRBJ1-1; cdr3_length: 15; d_call: -; v_call: TRBV27; clone_size: few
cdr3_nt: TGCGCCAGCAGCCTCCTTGGGCGGCGGGAGGGGGAGCTGTTTTTT; cdr3_aa: CASSLLGRREGELFF; j_call: TRBJ2-2; cdr3_length: 15; d_call: TRBD2; v_call: TRBV5-1; clone_size: -
cdr3_nt: TGTGCCAGCAGTGTCGGACAGGGTGTGTCGGAGACCCAGTACTTC; cdr3_aa: CASSVGQGVSETQYF; j_call: TRBJ2-5; cdr3_length: 15; d_call: TRBD1; v_call: TRBV6-2/TRBV6-3; clone_size: -
cdr3_nt: TGTGCCAGCAGCCAAAAACTGGGCGGGAGCCGCTACAATGAGCAGTTCTTC; cdr3_aa: CASSQKLGGSRYNEQFF; j_call: TRBJ2-1; cdr3_length: 17; d_call: TRBD2; v_call: TRBV4-2; clone_size: -
cdr3_nt: TGTGCCAGCCGGGACTACGGGCGTCAAGAGACCCAGTACTTC; cdr3_aa: CASRDYGRQETQYF; j_call: TRBJ2-5; cdr3_length: 14; d_call: TRBD2; v_call: TRBV2; clone_size: few
cdr3_nt: TGTGCCAGTAGTATCACAGATACGCAGTATTTT; cdr3_aa: CASSITDTQYF; j_call: TRBJ2-3; cdr3_length: 11; d_call: -; v_call: TRBV19; clone_size: -
cdr3_nt: TGTGCCAGCAGCTTAATGCCCGGAAACGAGCAGTACTTC; cdr3_aa: CASSLMPGNEQYF; j_call: TRBJ2-7; cdr3_length: 13; d_call: -; v_call: TRBV7-3; clone_size: few
cdr3_nt: TGTGCCAGCAGTTACTCAACTGGGGGCCGTTCCTACGAGCAGTACTTC; cdr3_aa: CASSYSTGGRSYEQYF; j_call: TRBJ2-7; cdr3_length: 16; d_call: -; v_call: TRBV6-5; clone_size: -
cdr3_nt: TGTGCCACCAGCAGCCCACCTCGACAGGGCACAGATACGCAGTATTTT; cdr3_aa: CATSSPPRQGTDTQYF; j_call: TRBJ2-3; cdr3_length: 16; d_call: -; v_call: TRBV15; clone_size: -
cdr3_nt: TGCAGCGTTGGGGCGGGCACAGCCTACGAGCAGTACTTC; cdr3_aa: CSVGAGTAYEQYF; j_call: TRBJ2-7; cdr3_length: 13; d_call: -; v_call: TRBV29-1; clone_size: -
cdr3_nt: TGCAGTGCTCAACGAACAGATACGCAGTATTTT; cdr3_aa: CSAQRTDTQYF; j_call: TRBJ2-3; cdr3_length: 11; d_call: -; v_call: TRBV20-1; clone_size: -
cdr3_nt: TGTGCCATCAGTGGTAGCGGGAGTACGGTTGGGGAGACCCAGTACTTC; cdr3_aa: CAISGSGSTVGETQYF; j_call: TRBJ2-5; cdr3_length: 16; d_call: TRBD2; v_call: TRBV10-3; clone_size: -
cdr3_nt: TGTGCCAGCAGCTTCTGGGGAGGAGGATACGAGCAGTACTTC; cdr3_aa: CASSFWGGGYEQYF; j_call: TRBJ2-7; cdr3_length: 14; d_call: -; v_call: TRBV7-9; clone_size: -
cdr3_nt: TGTGCCAGCAGTCATCTTAGCGGGAGGATAAGGGAGCTGTTTTTT; cdr3_aa: CASSHLSGRIRELFF; j_call: TRBJ2-2; cdr3_length: 15; d_call: TRBD2; v_call: TRBV6-4; clone_size: -
cdr3_nt: TGTGCCAGCCAGGGGGAATACAATGAGCAGTTCTTC; cdr3_aa: CASQGEYNEQFF; j_call: TRBJ2-1; cdr3_length: 12; d_call: TRBD1; v_call: TRBV2; clone_size: -
cdr3_nt: TGTGCCAGCAGCTTAAAGACCTGGGACAGAAACATTCAGTACTTC; cdr3_aa: CASSLKTWDRNIQYF; j_call: TRBJ2-4; cdr3_length: 15; d_call: TRBD1; v_call: TRBV7-2; clone_size: -
cdr3_nt: TGTGCCAGCAGTGGATCCGGGACAGGGAATTCACCCCTCCACTTT; cdr3_aa: CASSGSGTGNSPLHF; j_call: TRBJ1-6; cdr3_length: 15; d_call: TRBD1; v_call: TRBV6-1; clone_size: few
cdr3_nt: TGTGCCAGTAGCAGGGGGTCCGTTCTAGACGAGCAGTACTTC; cdr3_aa: CASSRGSVLDEQYF; j_call: TRBJ2-7; cdr3_length: 14; d_call: TRBD1; v_call: TRBV19; clone_size: few
cdr3_nt: TGTGCCAGCAGCTTAACAGGACTAGCGGGCGAGACCCAGTACTTC; cdr3_aa: CASSLTGLAGETQYF; j_call: TRBJ2-5; cdr3_length: 15; d_call: TRBD2; v_call: TRBV7-3; clone_size: -
cdr3_nt: TGCAGTGCTAGAGGGTTGGTGAGCAATCAGCCCCAGCATTTT; cdr3_aa: CSARGLVSNQPQHF; j_call: TRBJ1-5; cdr3_length: 14; d_call: -; v_call: TRBV20-1; clone_size: -
cdr3_nt: TGTGCCAGCAGCGCCCAGGCGGGAGGTGGCCACGAGCAGTACTTC; cdr3_aa: CASSAQAGGGHEQYF; j_call: TRBJ2-7; cdr3_length: 15; d_call: TRBD2; v_call: TRBV7-2; clone_size: once
cdr3_nt: TGTGCCAGCAGCTTAGAAGGATTCAGAGCAGATACGCAGTATTTT; cdr3_aa: CASSLEGFRADTQYF; j_call: TRBJ2-3; cdr3_length: 15; d_call: -; v_call: TRBV7-9; clone_size: -
cdr3_nt: TGTGCCATCAGACAGGACAGGGACACTGAAGCTTTCTTT; cdr3_aa: CAIRQDRDTEAFF; j_call: TRBJ1-1; cdr3_length: 13; d_call: TRBD1; v_call: TRBV10-3; clone_size: -
cdr3_nt: TGTGCCAGCAGCCGGACTAGCGGGAGGGCGGGAGAGACCCAGTACTTC; cdr3_aa: CASSRTSGRAGETQYF; j_call: TRBJ2-5; cdr3_length: 16; d_call: TRBD2; v_call: TRBV7-2; clone_size: -
cdr3_nt: TGTGCCAGCAGCTTCACAGGGGCGTATGGCTACACCTTC; cdr3_aa: CASSFTGAYGYTF; j_call: TRBJ1-2; cdr3_length: 13; d_call: TRBD1; v_call: TRBV11-2; clone_size: -
cdr3_nt: TGTGCCATCAGTGGATCCTCCGCCAGTGAAGCTTTCTTT; cdr3_aa: CAISGSSASEAFF; j_call: TRBJ1-1; cdr3_length: 13; d_call: -; v_call: TRBV10-3; clone_size: -
cdr3_nt: TGTGCCACCCAACAGGGGGTGAGCACAGATACGCAGTATTTT; cdr3_aa: CATQQGVSTDTQYF; j_call: TRBJ2-3; cdr3_length: 14; d_call: TRBD1; v_call: TRBV24-1; clone_size: -
cdr3_nt: TGCAGCGGTTACACCAACCCCGCTGAAGCTTTCTTT; cdr3_aa: CSGYTNPAEAFF; j_call: TRBJ1-1; cdr3_length: 12; d_call: -; v_call: TRBV29-1; clone_size: -
cdr3_nt: TGTGCCAATACAGAGGCAGGGGACGGAAACACCATATATTTT; cdr3_aa: CANTEAGDGNTIYF; j_call: TRBJ1-3; cdr3_length: 14; d_call: -; v_call: TRBV27; clone_size: few
cdr3_nt: TGTGCCAGCAGTTACTCGACTAGCGGGTATATAAACATTCAGTACTTC; cdr3_aa: CASSYSTSGYINIQYF; j_call: TRBJ2-4; cdr3_length: 16; d_call: TRBD2; v_call: TRBV6-5; clone_size: -
cdr3_nt: TGCAGTGCTAGAGATCTGACAGGACTAGCCAAAAACATTCAGTACTTC; cdr3_aa: CSARDLTGLAKNIQYF; j_call: TRBJ2-4; cdr3_length: 16; d_call: -; v_call: TRBV20-1; clone_size: medium-sized
cdr3_nt: TGTGCCAGTAGTAAAGGGTTCGACACTGAAGCTTTCTTT; cdr3_aa: CASSKGFDTEAFF; j_call: TRBJ1-1; cdr3_length: 13; d_call: -; v_call: TRBV19; clone_size: -
cdr3_nt: TGTGCCAGTAGGGGGGACAGAAACTATAATTCACCCCTCCACTTT; cdr3_aa: CASRGDRNYNSPLHF; j_call: TRBJ1-6; cdr3_length: 15; d_call: TRBD1; v_call: TRBV19; clone_size: -
cdr3_nt: TGTGCCAGCAGCCCAGCGGGGGGTGAGCAGTACTTC; cdr3_aa: CASSPAGGEQYF; j_call: TRBJ2-7; cdr3_length: 12; d_call: TRBD2; v_call: TRBV7-2; clone_size: -
cdr3_nt: TGTGCCAGCAGCAGCGTTTCGAGCTCTGGAAACACCATATATTTT; cdr3_aa: CASSSVSSSGNTIYF; j_call: TRBJ1-3; cdr3_length: 15; d_call: -; v_call: TRBV6-1; clone_size: -
cdr3_nt: TGTGCCAGCAGCTTTACCGGGACGGCGAACACCGGGGAGCTGTTTTTT; cdr3_aa: CASSFTGTANTGELFF; j_call: TRBJ2-2; cdr3_length: 16; d_call: -; v_call: TRBV7-2; clone_size: few
cdr3_nt: TGTGCCAGCAGGCCGGCAGTTCGGACCTACAATGAGCAGTTCTTC; cdr3_aa: CASRPAVRTYNEQFF; j_call: TRBJ2-1; cdr3_length: 15; d_call: -; v_call: TRBV12-3/TRBV12-4; clone_size: -